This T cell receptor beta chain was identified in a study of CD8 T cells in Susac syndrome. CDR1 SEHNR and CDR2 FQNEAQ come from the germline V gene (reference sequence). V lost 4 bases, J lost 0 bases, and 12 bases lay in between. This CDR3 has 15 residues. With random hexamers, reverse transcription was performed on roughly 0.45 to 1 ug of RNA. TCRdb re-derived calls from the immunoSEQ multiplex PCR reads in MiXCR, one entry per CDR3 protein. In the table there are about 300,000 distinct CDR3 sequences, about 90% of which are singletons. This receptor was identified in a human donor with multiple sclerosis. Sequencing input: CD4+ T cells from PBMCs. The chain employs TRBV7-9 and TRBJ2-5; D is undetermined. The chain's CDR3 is CASSSLGGNQETQYF. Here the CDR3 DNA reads TGTGCCAGCAGCTCTTTGGGCGGAAACCAAGAGACCCAGTACTTC.